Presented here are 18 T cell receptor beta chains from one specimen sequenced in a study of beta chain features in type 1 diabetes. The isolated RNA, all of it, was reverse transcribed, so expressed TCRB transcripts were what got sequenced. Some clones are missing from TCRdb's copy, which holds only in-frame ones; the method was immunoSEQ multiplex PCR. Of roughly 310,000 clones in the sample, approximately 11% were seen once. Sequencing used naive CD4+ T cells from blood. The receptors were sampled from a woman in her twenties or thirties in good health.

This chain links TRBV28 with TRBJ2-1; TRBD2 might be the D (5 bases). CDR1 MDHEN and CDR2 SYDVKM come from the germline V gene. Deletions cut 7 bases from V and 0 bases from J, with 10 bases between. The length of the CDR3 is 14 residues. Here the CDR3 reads CASIPGSSYNEQFF. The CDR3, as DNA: TGTGCCAGCATCCCGGGAAGCTCCTACAATGAGCAGTTCTTC.

The CDR3 protein is CASSPNGLAAGEETQYF. The CDR3 DNA is TGTGCCAGCAGCCCGAACGGACTTGCGGCAGGGGAAGAGACCCAGTACTTC. The gene calls are TRBV11-3 and TRBJ2-5, with D perhaps TRBD1 (6 bases). Per germline, CDR1 SGHNT and CDR2 YENEEA. The CDR3 is made up of 17 amino acids. V gave up 5 bases and J gave up 3 bases, with 22 bases separating them.

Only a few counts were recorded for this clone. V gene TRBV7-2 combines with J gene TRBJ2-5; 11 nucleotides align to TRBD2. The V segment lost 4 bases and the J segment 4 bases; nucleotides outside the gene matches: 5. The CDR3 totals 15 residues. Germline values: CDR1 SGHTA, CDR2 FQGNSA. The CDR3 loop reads CASSYYGTSGETQYF. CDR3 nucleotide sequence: TGTGCCAGCAGCTATTACGGGACTAGCGGAGAGACCCAGTACTTC. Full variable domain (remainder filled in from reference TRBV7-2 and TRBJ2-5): GAGVSQSPSNKVTEKGKDVELRCDPISGHTALYWYRQSLGQGLEFLIYFQGNSAPDKSGLPSDRFSAERTGGSVSTLTIQRTQQEDSAVYLCASSYYGTSGETQYFGPGTRLLVL.

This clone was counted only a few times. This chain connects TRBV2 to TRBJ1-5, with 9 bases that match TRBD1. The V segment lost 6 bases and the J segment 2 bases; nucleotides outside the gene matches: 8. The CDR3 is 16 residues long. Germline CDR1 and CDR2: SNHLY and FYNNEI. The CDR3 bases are TGTGCCAGCAGGGGGGACAGGACAGGGGGCAATCAGCCCCAGCATTTT. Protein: CASRGDRTGGNQPQHF.

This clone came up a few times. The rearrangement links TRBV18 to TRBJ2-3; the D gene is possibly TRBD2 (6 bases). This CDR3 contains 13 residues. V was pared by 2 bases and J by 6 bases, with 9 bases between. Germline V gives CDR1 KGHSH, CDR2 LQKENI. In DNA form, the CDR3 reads TGTGCCAGCTCACCAGGGGACTCCGATACGCAGTATTTT. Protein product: CASSPGDSDTQYF.

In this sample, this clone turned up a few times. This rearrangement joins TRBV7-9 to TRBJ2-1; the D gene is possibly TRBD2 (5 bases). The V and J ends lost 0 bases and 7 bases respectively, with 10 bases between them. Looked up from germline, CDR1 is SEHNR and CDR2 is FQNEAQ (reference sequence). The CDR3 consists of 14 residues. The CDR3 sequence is CASSLAGASNEQFF. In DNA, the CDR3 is TGTGCCAGCAGCTTAGCGGGAGCGAGTAATGAGCAGTTCTTC.

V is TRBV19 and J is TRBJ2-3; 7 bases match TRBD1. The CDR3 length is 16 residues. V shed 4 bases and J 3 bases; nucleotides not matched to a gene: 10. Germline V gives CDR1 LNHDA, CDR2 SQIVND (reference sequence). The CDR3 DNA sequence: TGTGCCAGTAGTACGACAGGGTTTGTGGTTACAGATACGCAGTATTTT. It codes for CASSTTGFVVTDTQYF.

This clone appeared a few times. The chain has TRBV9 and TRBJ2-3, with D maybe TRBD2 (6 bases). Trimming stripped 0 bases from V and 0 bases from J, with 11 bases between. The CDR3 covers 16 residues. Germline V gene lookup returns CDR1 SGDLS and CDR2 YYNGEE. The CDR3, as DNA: TGTGCCAGCAGCGTAGAGGAAAGCGGGAGCACAGATACGCAGTATTTT. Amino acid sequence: CASSVEESGSTDTQYF. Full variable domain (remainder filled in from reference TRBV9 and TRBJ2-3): DSGVTQTPKHLITATGQRVTLRCSPRSGDLSVYWYQQSLDQGLQFLIQYYNGEERAKGNILERFSAQQFPDLHSELNLSSLELGDSALYFCASSVEESGSTDTQYFGPGTRLTVL.

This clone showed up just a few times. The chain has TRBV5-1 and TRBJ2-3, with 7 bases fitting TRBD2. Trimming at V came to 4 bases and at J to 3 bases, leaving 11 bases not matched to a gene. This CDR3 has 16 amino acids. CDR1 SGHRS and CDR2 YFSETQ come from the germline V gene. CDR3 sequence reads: CASSLGSAGATDTQYF. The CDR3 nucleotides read TGCGCCAGCAGCCTGGGGTCGGCGGGAGCAACAGATACGCAGTATTTT.

CDR3 amino acids: CASSWGESTDTQYF. CDR3 sequence (DNA): TGTGCCAGCAGTTGGGGCGAGAGCACAGATACGCAGTATTTT. The genes are TRBV27 and TRBJ2-3, with a weak D call TRBD1 (5 bases). V shed 4 bases and J shed 0 bases, with 8 bases lying between them. Germline lookup yields CDR1 MNHEY and CDR2 SMNVEV (reference sequence). CDR3 size: 14 residues.

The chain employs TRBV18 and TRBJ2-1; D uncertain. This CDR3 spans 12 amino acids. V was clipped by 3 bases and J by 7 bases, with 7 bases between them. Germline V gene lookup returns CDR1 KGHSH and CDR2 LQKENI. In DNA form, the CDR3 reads TGTGCCAGCTCACCTTTCGAGAATGAGCAGTTCTTC. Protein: CASSPFENEQFF.

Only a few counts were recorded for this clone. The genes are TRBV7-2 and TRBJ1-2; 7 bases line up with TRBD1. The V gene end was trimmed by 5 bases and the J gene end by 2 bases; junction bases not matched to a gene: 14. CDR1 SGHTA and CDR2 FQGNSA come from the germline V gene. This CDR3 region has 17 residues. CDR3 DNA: TGTGCCAGCAGCCCGAGATTGGACAGGTCGGTGAACTATGGCTACACCTTC. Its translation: CASSPRLDRSVNYGYTF.

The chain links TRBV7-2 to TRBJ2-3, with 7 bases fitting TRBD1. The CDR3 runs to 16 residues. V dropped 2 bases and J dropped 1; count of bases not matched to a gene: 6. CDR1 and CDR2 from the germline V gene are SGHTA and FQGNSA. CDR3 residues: CASSLRQGQGTDTQYF. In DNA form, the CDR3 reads TGTGCCAGCAGCTTAAGACAGGGTCAAGGCACAGATACGCAGTATTTT.

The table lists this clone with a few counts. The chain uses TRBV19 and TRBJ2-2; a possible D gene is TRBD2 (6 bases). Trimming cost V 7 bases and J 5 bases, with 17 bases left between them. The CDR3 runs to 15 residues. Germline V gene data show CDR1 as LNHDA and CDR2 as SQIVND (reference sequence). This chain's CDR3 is CASNHPGLLTGELFF. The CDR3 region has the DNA TGTGCCAGTAATCACCCGGGACTCTTAACCGGGGAGCTGTTTTTT.

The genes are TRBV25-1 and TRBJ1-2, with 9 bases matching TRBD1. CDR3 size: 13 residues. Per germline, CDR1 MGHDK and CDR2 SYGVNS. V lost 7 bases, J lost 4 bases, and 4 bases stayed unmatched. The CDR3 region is CASNQGQGYGYTF. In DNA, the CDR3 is TGTGCCAGCAACCAGGGACAGGGCTATGGCTACACCTTC.

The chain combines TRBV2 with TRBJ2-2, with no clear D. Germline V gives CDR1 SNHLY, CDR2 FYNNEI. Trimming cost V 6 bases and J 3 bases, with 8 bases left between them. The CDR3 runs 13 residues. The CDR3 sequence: CASRVHDTGELFF. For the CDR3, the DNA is TGTGCCAGCAGGGTACACGACACCGGGGAGCTGTTTTTT. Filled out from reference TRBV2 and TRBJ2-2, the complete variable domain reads EPEVTQTPSHQVTQMGQEVILRCVPISNHLYFYWYRQILGQKVEFLVSFYNNEISEKSEIFDDQFSVERPDGSNFTLKIRSTKLEDSAMYFCASRVHDTGELFFGEGSRLTVL.

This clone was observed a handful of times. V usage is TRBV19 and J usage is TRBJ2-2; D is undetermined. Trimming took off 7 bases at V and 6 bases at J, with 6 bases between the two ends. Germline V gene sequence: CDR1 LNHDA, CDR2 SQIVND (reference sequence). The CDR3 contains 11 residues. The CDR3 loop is CASTGAGELFF. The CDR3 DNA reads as TGTGCCAGTACGGGTGCCGGGGAGCTGTTTTTT.

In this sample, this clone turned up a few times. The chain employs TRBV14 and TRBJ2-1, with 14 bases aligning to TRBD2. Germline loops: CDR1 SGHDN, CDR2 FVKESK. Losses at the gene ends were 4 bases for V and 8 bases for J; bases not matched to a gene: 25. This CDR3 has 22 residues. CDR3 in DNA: TGTGCCAGCAGCCGAGAGGTGCTCCGAGGACTAGCGGGAGGCTCCCCCGGCTATGAGCAGTTCTTC. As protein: CASSREVLRGLAGGSPGYEQFF.